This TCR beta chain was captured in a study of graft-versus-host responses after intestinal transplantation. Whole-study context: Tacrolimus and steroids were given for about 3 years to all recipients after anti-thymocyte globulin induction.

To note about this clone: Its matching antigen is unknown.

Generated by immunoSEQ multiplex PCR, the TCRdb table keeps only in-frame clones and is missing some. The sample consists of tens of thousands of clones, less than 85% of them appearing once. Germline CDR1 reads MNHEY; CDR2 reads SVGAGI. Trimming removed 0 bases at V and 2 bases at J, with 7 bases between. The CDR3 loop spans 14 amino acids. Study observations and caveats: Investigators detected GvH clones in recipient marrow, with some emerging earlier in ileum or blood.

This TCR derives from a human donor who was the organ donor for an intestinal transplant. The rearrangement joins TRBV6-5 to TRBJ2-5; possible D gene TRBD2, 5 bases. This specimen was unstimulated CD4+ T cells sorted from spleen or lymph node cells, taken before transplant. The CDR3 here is CASSYSRTQETQYF. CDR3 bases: TGTGCCAGCAGTTACTCTCGGACTCAAGAGACCCAGTACTTC.